This T cell receptor beta chain was profiled in a study of T cell responses to AZD1222 COVID-19 vaccine (dated by TCRdb to the early 2020s). Study-level background: AZD1222 recipients given second doses at about 4 weeks or at about 12 weeks were pooled, since spike-specific TCR depth and breadth were not found to differ between the two schedules. Trial participants were enrolled into age subgroups of 18-55, 56-69 and 70-plus years, which contained about 150, 28 and 57 TCR-sequenced participants, respectively. A total of 230 to 250 trial participants underwent TCR sequencing, of whom some 200 had received two doses of AZD1222 and around 26 had received two doses of the MenACWY control vaccine.

The CDR3 regions of human TCRbeta chains were analyzed by immunosequencing. As for how the authors treated the data: Repertoire TCRs were checked for matches against a reference library of SARS-CoV-2-specific TCRs that had been generated using the MIRA antigen-specificity platform. Breadth was defined as the fraction of unique TCRs that were SARS-CoV-2-associated. Depth was defined as the fraction of total T cells that were SARS-CoV-2-associated. Using the MIRA data, each spike-specific TCR was mapped to the spike region that the TCR reacts to and placed in a CD4 or CD8 class. Log10-transformed breadth and depth values were compared by one-way ANOVA with Sidak's multiple comparisons tests. The source is immuneACCESS, and TCRdb retained only in-frame sequences with V and J called. Part of the clones is not carried over; for the studies checked, unresolved V genes explain less than half of this, and the remainder is unexplained. V and J calls and clone size are those listed in that table; D and trimming were worked out from the DNA. Present in this sample are under 150,000 clones, roughly 92% of which were seen just once. Jointly, the top ten make up about 5% of the sample.

Worth noting for this clone: Its cognate antigen has yet to be identified. Within one base of it there is no much larger clone, and no base qualities were kept.

Including the terminal cysteine and phenylalanine, the CDR3 comprises 13 residues. Only the CDR3 part of the read is kept: 39 bases, read in frame from the first base. As encoded in the germline V gene (reference sequence), CDR1 is SGHAT while CDR2 is FQDESV. V lost 3 bases and J lost 6 bases, and the count of bases not matched to a germline gene is 2. The investigation overall reported the following: Spike-specific TCR breadth and depth rose significantly after two AZD1222 doses compared with day 0 and with MenACWY recipients. Reportedly, close to half of the unique spike-specific TCRs recognized epitopes lying outside the regions that are mutated in the B.1.351 and B.1.1.7 variants. Participants were mostly white British and included more females than males, and it was suggested by the authors that clonal diversity may have been underestimated. Because no day 14 peak-response samples were available, the repertoires could be characterized only after the peak T cell response. In the small 56-69-year group, the increase in depth fell short of significance, most likely because of low power. CD4 TCRs associated with the vaccine covered the entire spike protein, and the dominant responses were in regions 160-218 and 743-854. Conclusions about previously exposed vaccinees are limited, since just five to seven AZD1222 recipients were seropositive for SARS-CoV-2 at baseline.

This sample's time point label indicates: baseline before first vaccination. Vaccinee samples were obtained from the UK trials COV001 and COV002, which included a single-blind randomized controlled phase 2/3 trial of AZD1222 (ChAdOx1 nCoV-19) in healthy adults. For TCRbeta chain sequencing, PBMC samples were collected from trial participants at day 0 and at day 28 after the second dose. This sequence originates from an adult in good health. The rearranged segments are TRBV11-1 and TRBJ1-2; 9 bases in the middle match TRBD1. This sample comprised peripheral blood, obtained on day 0 of AZD1222 vaccination. The DNA sequence is TGTGCCAGCAGCTTGACAGGGGGAGATGGCTACACCTTC. It codes for CASSLTGGDGYTF.